This passage covers 26 T cell receptor beta chains from one sample sequenced in a study of CD8 T cells in Susac syndrome. The authors reverse transcribed about 0.45 to 1 ug RNA with random hexamers. TCRdb passed the immunoSEQ multiplex PCR reads through MiXCR, listing each CDR3 protein once. The sample consists of about 130,000 distinct CDR3 sequences, 85% to 95% of them appearing once. Sequencing was performed on CD8+ T cells from PBMCs. Receptors originate from a human donor with multiple sclerosis.

The rearrangement joins TRBV4-1 to TRBJ2-7; D is tentatively TRBD1 or TRBD2 (6 bases each). This CDR3 is 14 amino acids long. V lost 3 bases, J lost 3 bases, and 12 bases lay in between. Germline values: CDR1 MGHRA, CDR2 YSYEKL. The CDR3 DNA is TGCGCCAGCAGCCACCCGAGGGGGGACTACGAGCAGTACTTC. Protein: CASSHPRGDYEQYF.

The V call is TRBV18, the J call TRBJ2-1; TRBD1 might be the D (5 bases). V was cut by 3 bases and J by 2 bases, with 17 bases left in between. Germline V gene sequence: CDR1 KGHSH, CDR2 LQKENI. The CDR3 contains 17 residues. CDR3 residues: CASSPYIRAGPYNEQFF. For the CDR3, the DNA is TGTGCCAGCTCACCCTACATCCGGGCAGGGCCCTACAATGAGCAGTTCTTC.

This chain uses TRBV10-3 with TRBJ2-7; D is perhaps TRBD1 (5 bases). This CDR3 is 16 amino acids long. Trimming took 3 bases from V and 7 from J, leaving 22 bases between them. Germline V CDR1 and CDR2: ENHRY, SYGVKD. Here the CDR3 reads CAISEVGGARMGEQYV. As DNA, the CDR3 is TGTGCCATCAGTGAAGTTGGTGGGGCGAGAATGGGGGAGCAGTACGTC.

The rearrangement uses TRBV12-5 and TRBJ1-5, with D unresolved. The CDR3 has 13 residues. Looked up from germline, CDR1 is LGHNT and CDR2 is FRNRAP. Deletions cut 2 bases from V and 5 bases from J, with 7 bases between. The CDR3 region has the DNA TGTGCTAGTGGTTTGTACGGCTATCAGCCCCAGCATTTT. Residues: CASGLYGYQPQHF.

The chain has TRBV7-9 and TRBJ2-1, with TRBD2 identical over 7 bases. The germline V gene has CDR1 SEHNR and CDR2 FQNEAQ (reference sequence). V shed 5 bases and J 5 bases; nucleotides not matched to a gene: 6. The CDR3 length is 14 residues. The DNA for the CDR3 is TGTGCCAGCAGCGAGGGCGGGACTAACAATGAGCAGTTCTTC. As protein: CASSEGGTNNEQFF.

This sequence joins TRBV29-1 and TRBJ2-5, with D perhaps TRBD1 or TRBD2 (6 bases each). CDR3 size: 14 residues. Looked up from germline, CDR1 is SQVTM and CDR2 is ANQGSEA. Trimming took 4 bases from V and 4 from J, leaving 16 bases between them. This CDR3 reads CSVGPGARRETQYF. The CDR3 nucleotides read TGCAGCGTTGGGCCGGGGGCTCGGCGAGAGACCCAGTACTTC.

The rearrangement links TRBV7-8 to TRBJ2-7; TRBD1 matches 7 bases. The CDR3 is 13 residues long. V lost 5 bases, J lost 2 bases, and 3 bases stayed unmatched. Germline CDR1 and CDR2: SGHVS and FQNEAQ. This chain's CDR3 is CASSPTGTYEQYF. Here the CDR3 DNA reads TGTGCCAGCAGCCCGACAGGGACCTACGAGCAGTACTTC. The complete variable domain, with remaining parts taken from reference TRBV7-8 and TRBJ2-7, reads GAGVSQSPRYKVAKRGQDVALRCDPISGHVSLFWYQQALGQGPEFLTYFQNEAQLDKSGLPSDRFFAERPEGSVSTLKIQRTQQEDSAVYLCASSPTGTYEQYFGPGTRLTVT.

CDR3 loop: CASSPSGKWGTDTQYF. For the CDR3, the DNA is TGTGCCAGCAGCCCTAGCGGGAAGTGGGGCACAGATACGCAGTATTTT. This chain uses TRBV7-2 with TRBJ2-3; TRBD2 matches at 9 bases. Germline trimming cut 5 bases from V and 1 base from J; bases unmatched to any gene: 7. The CDR3 contains 16 residues. From germline, CDR1 is SGHTA and CDR2 FQGNSA.

This CDR3 reads CASSRTTWDQKYEQYF. The CDR3 coding sequence is TGTGCCAGCAGCCGGACCACTTGGGACCAAAAATACGAGCAGTACTTC. The chain is built from TRBV16 and TRBJ2-7; D might be TRBD1 or TRBD2, each matching 5 bases. CDR1 is KGHSY and CDR2 is FQNENV in the germline V gene. With 4 bases removed from V and 4 bases from J, the gap between germline ends came to 20 bases. CDR3 length equals 16 residues.

The chain recombines TRBV7-9 with TRBJ1-2, with D hard to call. This CDR3 region has 12 residues. Germline V gives CDR1 SEHNR, CDR2 FQNEAQ (reference sequence). The V end was cut by 3 bases, the J end by 8 bases, with 10 bases between. CDR3 coding DNA: TGTGCCAGCAGCTTGTCACAGTCGGGCTACACCTTC. Residues: CASSLSQSGYTF.

The rearrangement links TRBV9 to TRBJ2-2, with 10 bases lining up with TRBD1. Germline V gene sequence: CDR1 SGDLS, CDR2 YYNGEE. The CDR3 covers 15 residues. After removal of 4 bases from V and 1 base from J, the junction contained 1 base not matched to a gene. In nucleotides, the CDR3 is TGTGCCAGCAGCCGGACAGGGGGGAACACCGGGGAGCTGTTTTTT. Translation: CASSRTGGNTGELFF.

The V call is TRBV6-6, the J call TRBJ1-2, with D unclear. The germline CDR1 and CDR2 sequences are MNHNY and SVGAGI (reference sequence). V lost 7 bases and J 6 bases, leaving 15 bases between the germline ends. This CDR3 has 13 amino acids. The DNA of the CDR3 is TGTGCCAGCACTGAGATGGGTACTGATGGCTACACCTTC. The encoded protein is CASTEMGTDGYTF.

The genes are TRBV6-5 and TRBJ2-7; D is uncertain. Germline assignment: CDR1 MNHEY and CDR2 SVGAGI. Between the trimmed V and J ends, which lost 8 bases and 6 bases, there was a span of 11 bases. The CDR3 is 11 amino acids. CDR3 in amino acids: CASHVGSEQYF. The CDR3 DNA reads as TGTGCCAGCCATGTCGGTTCCGAGCAGTACTTC.

This sequence joins TRBV9 and TRBJ2-1, with 7 bases identical to TRBD2. This CDR3 comprises 14 residues. Trimming took 1 base from V and 4 from J; bases not matched to a gene: 2. CDR1 is SGDLS, CDR2 YYNGEE, per germline. This CDR3 reads CASSVLADYNEQFF. The CDR3 DNA is TGTGCCAGCAGCGTACTAGCGGATTACAATGAGCAGTTCTTC.

The chain couples TRBV20-1 to TRBJ2-1; 12 nucleotides agree with TRBD2. From germline, CDR1 is DFQATT and CDR2 SNEGSKA (reference sequence). CDR3 length equals 15 residues. V lost 3 bases to trimming and J lost 9 bases; unmatched junction nucleotides: 9. The CDR3 is CSAREGLAGAIEQFF. The CDR3 DNA sequence: TGCAGTGCTAGGGAGGGACTAGCGGGTGCCATTGAGCAGTTCTTC.

The chain links TRBV7-8 to TRBJ2-1; TRBD2 matches at 7 bases. The CDR3 consists of 15 residues. The V and J ends lost 5 bases and 8 bases, in that order; junction bases with no gene match: 12. CDR1 SGHVS and CDR2 FQNEAQ come from the germline V gene. CDR3 in amino acids: CASSVAGAMSHEQFF. The DNA of the CDR3 is TGTGCCAGCAGCGTCGCGGGAGCGATGAGCCATGAGCAGTTCTTC.

In its sample, this clonotype was seen once. This chain uses TRBV23-1 with TRBJ2-5; 7 bases match TRBD2. TRBV23-1 is an ORF for which the function is uncertain. CDR3 length equals 15 residues. The V and J ends lost 0 bases and 1 base, in that order; junction bases with no gene match: 2. DNA for the CDR3: TGCGCCAGCAGTCAATCGGGGGGGGTCCAAGAGACCCAGTACTTC. The encoded protein is CASSQSGGVQETQYF.

The gene calls are TRBV5-6 and TRBJ1-5; D possibly corresponds to TRBD1 (6 bases). The CDR3 spans 15 residues. With 4 bases removed from V and 0 bases from J, the gap between germline ends came to 11 bases. Germline V gene sequence: CDR1 SGHDT, CDR2 YYEEEE. The DNA for the CDR3 is TGTGCCAGCAGCGGGACACCCGATAGCAATCAGCCCCAGCATTTT. Translated: CASSGTPDSNQPQHF.

The J gene is TRBJ2-1, the V gene TRBV7-9, with a weak D call TRBD2 (5 bases). From germline, CDR1 is SEHNR and CDR2 FQNEAQ (reference sequence). The CDR3 is made up of 14 amino acids. Trimming stripped 5 bases from V and 8 bases from J, with 16 bases between. The CDR3 is CASSPRVRGDEQFF. In nucleotides, the CDR3 is TGTGCCAGCAGCCCCCGCGTCCGGGGAGATGAGCAGTTCTTC.

The chain joins TRBV11-3 to TRBJ2-3, with D possibly TRBD2 on 6 matching bases. The V end was cut by 10 bases, the J end by 1 base, with 9 bases between. The CDR3 contains 12 residues. The germline V gene encodes CDR1 SGHNT and CDR2 YENEEA. In nucleotides, the CDR3 is TGTGCCACCGGAGGGGGCACAGATACGCAGTATTTT. This sequence encodes CATGGGTDTQYF.

The chain has TRBV24-1 and TRBJ2-2, with D uncertain. V was trimmed by 2 bases and J by 6 bases, leaving 0 bases between them. Germline V CDR1 and CDR2: KGHDR, SFDVKD. The CDR3 has 11 amino acids. CDR3 loop: CATSDSGELFF. CDR3 bases: TGTGCCACCAGTGATTCCGGGGAGCTGTTTTTT.

The sample holds one count of this clonotype. The chain is built from TRBV23-1 and TRBJ2-2; D gene ambiguous. TRBV23-1 is designated an ORF whose function remains uncertain. CDR3 length equals 15 residues. Trimming removed 2 bases at V and 7 bases at J, with 14 bases between. CDR3 in DNA: TGCGCCAGCAGTCAAGGGTCCCTGGTCGGCGGGGAGCTGTTTTTT. This encodes CASSQGSLVGGELFF.

V is TRBV27 and J is TRBJ1-2, with 8 bases that match TRBD1. The CDR3 is 13 amino acids. CDR1 and CDR2 from the germline V gene are MNHEY and SMNVEV (reference sequence). The ends lost 4 bases at V and 8 bases at J; junction bases unmatched: 6. CDR3 coding DNA: TGTGCCAGCAGTTCCTCCGGGACAGGCGGCTACACCTTC. Translating it yields CASSSSGTGGYTF.

This rearrangement joins TRBV23-1 to TRBJ2-3; D gene ambiguous. TRBV23-1 is labeled an ORF, and its function is uncertain. Between the trimmed V and J ends, which lost 3 bases and 0 bases, there was a span of 19 bases. There are 18 residues in the CDR3. This CDR3 reads CASSHLPRQVASTDTQYF. The CDR3 nucleotides are TGCGCCAGCAGTCACCTCCCCCGGCAGGTAGCTAGCACAGATACGCAGTATTTT.

V gene TRBV9 combines with J gene TRBJ2-3; 14 positions match TRBD2. Losses at the gene ends were 4 bases for V and 4 bases for J; bases not matched to a gene: 17. The germline V gene has CDR1 SGDLS and CDR2 YYNGEE. The length of the CDR3 is 20 residues. CDR3 DNA: TGTGCCAGCAGCCTAGGGACTAGCGGGGGCCTGAGGGGTCGGGCAGATACGCAGTATTTT. Translated: CASSLGTSGGLRGRADTQYF.

This clonotype was seen a few times. DNA of the CDR3: TGTGCCAGCGCTCTCGGGCTGCCGCCAGAGACCCAGTACTTC. This translates into CASALGLPPETQYF. The chain has TRBV27 and TRBJ2-5; D not certain. CDR3 length: 14 amino acids. The V end was cut by 8 bases, the J end by 4 bases, with 17 bases between. In germline, CDR1 is MNHEY, CDR2 SMNVEV (reference sequence).